These T cell receptor beta chains were read from a single sample in a study of T-cell memory formation after mild COVID-19. MiXCR, run by TCRdb on the 5' RACE reads, gives a single entry per CDR3 protein. The table has fewer than 700,000 distinct CDR3 sequences, roughly 17% seen once; the top ten hold more than 10%. The sample consisted of PBMCs or a T cell subset sorted from them (not recorded which). These receptors all stem from an adult woman who had mild COVID-19 (a few samples of this study predate the infection). Cell type and time point are not known. Each CDR3 is given with its conserved first and last residue. The D gene is left open where the match is weak. The size entry is marked missing in some rows and otherwise reads once, few, many or a size class.

size	V	J	D	DNA	CDR3
few	TRBV2	TRBJ1-5	-	TGTGCCAGCAGGCTGGACAGTAACACACAGCCCCAGCATTTT	CASRLDSNTQPQHF
-	TRBV6-6	TRBJ1-5	-	TGTGCCAGCGGATATAGCAATCAGCCCCAGCATTTT	CASGYSNQPQHF
-	TRBV7-8	TRBJ1-5	TRBD1	TGTGCCAGCAGCTTAGTCCCCCTGGCGGGGACAGGGTTCAATCAGCCCCAGCATTTT	CASSLVPLAGTGFNQPQHF
few	TRBV7-2	TRBJ2-5	-	TGTGCCAGCAGCGTCCCTGGGTGGGGAGAGGAGGAGGAGACCCAGTACTTC	CASSVPGWGEEEETQYF
few	TRBV25-1	TRBJ2-5	-	TGTGCCAGCAGTGATGGGGCAAGTTTGTACCAAGAGACCCAGTACTTC	CASSDGASLYQETQYF
-	TRBV5-4	TRBJ2-2	-	TGTGCCGTCCCTTGGCGGGGAGACACCGGGGAGCTGTTTTTT	CAVPWRGDTGELFF
few	TRBV28	TRBJ1-1	-	TGTGCCAGCAGTTTAAGGCAGGGTTCGATTGAAGCTTTCTTT	CASSLRQGSIEAFF
-	TRBV7-8	TRBJ1-4	-	TGTGCCAGCAGCCCCACCCCGGACAGCGAACGTCAACCAAATGAAAAACTGTTTTTT	CASSPTPDSERQPNEKLFF
few	TRBV27	TRBJ2-3	-	TGTGCCAGCAGTTTGACTCCATCAGACACAGATACGCAGTATTTT	CASSLTPSDTDTQYF
-	TRBV5-1	TRBJ2-7	-	TGCGCCAGCAGCCGGGTAGGGAGCAGGACGGAGCAGTACTTC	CASSRVGSRTEQYF
few	TRBV28	TRBJ2-5	TRBD2	TGTGCCAGCAGTCCTAGCGGGAGACCACTCCAAGAGACCCAGTACTTC	CASSPSGRPLQETQYF